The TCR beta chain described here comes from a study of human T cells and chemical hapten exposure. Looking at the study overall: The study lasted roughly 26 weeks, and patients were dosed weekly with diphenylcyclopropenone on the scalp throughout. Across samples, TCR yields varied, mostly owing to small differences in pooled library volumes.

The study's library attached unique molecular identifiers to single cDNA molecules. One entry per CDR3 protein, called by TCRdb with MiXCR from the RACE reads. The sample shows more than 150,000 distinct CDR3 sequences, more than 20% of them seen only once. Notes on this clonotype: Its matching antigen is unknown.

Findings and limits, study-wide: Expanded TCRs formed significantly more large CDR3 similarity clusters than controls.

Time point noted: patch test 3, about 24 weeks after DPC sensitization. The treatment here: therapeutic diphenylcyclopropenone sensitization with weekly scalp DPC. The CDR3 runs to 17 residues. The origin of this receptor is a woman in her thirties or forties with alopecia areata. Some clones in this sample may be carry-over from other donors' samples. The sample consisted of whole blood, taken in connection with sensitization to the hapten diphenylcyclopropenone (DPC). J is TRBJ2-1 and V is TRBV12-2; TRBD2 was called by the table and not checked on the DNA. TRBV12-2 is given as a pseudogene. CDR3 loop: CASRLVRARESHNEQFF. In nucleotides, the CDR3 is TGTGCAAGTCGCTTAGTTAGGGCGCGGGAGTCCCACAATGAGCAGTTCTTC.